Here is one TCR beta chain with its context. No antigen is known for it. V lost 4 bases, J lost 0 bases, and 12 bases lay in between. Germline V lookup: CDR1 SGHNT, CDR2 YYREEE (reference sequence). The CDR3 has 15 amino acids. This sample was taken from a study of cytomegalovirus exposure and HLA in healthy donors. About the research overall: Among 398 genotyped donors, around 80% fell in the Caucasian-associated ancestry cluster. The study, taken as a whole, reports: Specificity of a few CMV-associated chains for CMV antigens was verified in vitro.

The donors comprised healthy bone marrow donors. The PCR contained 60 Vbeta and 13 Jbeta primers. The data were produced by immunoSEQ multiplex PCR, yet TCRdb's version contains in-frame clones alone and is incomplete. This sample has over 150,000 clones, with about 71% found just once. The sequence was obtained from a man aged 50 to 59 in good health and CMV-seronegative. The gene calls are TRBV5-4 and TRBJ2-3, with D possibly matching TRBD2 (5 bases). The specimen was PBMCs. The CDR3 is CASSSPRGSTDTQYF. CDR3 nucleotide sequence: TGTGCCAGCAGCAGCCCTCGCGGGAGCACAGATACGCAGTATTTT.